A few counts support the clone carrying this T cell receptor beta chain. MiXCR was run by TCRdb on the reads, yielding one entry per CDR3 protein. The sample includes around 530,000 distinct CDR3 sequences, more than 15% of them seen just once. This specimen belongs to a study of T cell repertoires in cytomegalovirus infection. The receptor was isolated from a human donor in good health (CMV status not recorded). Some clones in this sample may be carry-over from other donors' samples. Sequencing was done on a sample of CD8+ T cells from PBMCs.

CDR3 DNA sequence: TGTGCCAGCAGCTCTCCGGAATCACCCCTCCACTTT. Encoded protein: CASSSPESPLHF. The chain recombines TRBV14 with TRBJ1-6; no definite D call. The CDR3 is 12 amino acids. V lost 5 bases, J lost 10 bases, and 9 bases lay in between. Germline CDR1 SGHDN, CDR2 FVKESK.